The 29 T cell receptor beta chains reported below all come from one sample, sequenced in a study of T cell responses to AZD1222 COVID-19 vaccine. Produced via immunoSEQ multiplex PCR; TCRdb's table is partial and in-frame only. Among over 120,000 clones listed, approximately 83% were seen once. Sequenced here: peripheral blood, sampled on day 0 of AZD1222 vaccination. These TCRs come from an adult in good health.

V gene TRBV7-2 combines with J gene TRBJ1-4; weak D call: TRBD1 (6 bases). Trimming stripped 2 bases from V and 4 bases from J, with 11 bases between. The CDR3 loop spans 15 amino acids. The germline CDR1 and CDR2 sequences are SGHTA and FQGNSA. The CDR3 loop reads CASSLRGGDNEKLFF. Here the CDR3 DNA reads TGTGCCAGCAGCTTAAGGGGGGGCGATAATGAAAAACTGTTTTTT.

The V gene is TRBV6-5, the J gene TRBJ1-6; 9 bases are shared with TRBD1. With 5 bases clipped from V and 11 bases from J, the junction kept 7 bases outside the gene matches. Per germline, CDR1 MNHEY and CDR2 SVGAGI. This CDR3 is 14 amino acids long. CDR3 in DNA: TGTGCCAGCAGTATGGGACAGGGTGGGACACCCCTCCACTTT. This encodes CASSMGQGGTPLHF.

The gene calls are TRBV10-3 and TRBJ1-5, with a possible D match to TRBD1 (5 bases). V lost 5 bases, J lost 2 bases, and 13 bases lay in between. CDR1 and CDR2 from the germline V gene are ENHRY and SYGVKD. The CDR3 runs to 15 residues. CDR3 bases: TGTGCCATCAGTAACGGGACGTTCGGCAATCAGCCCCAGCATTTT. This sequence encodes CAISNGTFGNQPQHF.

The genes are TRBV19 and TRBJ2-7; D may match TRBD1 or TRBD2 (5 bases each). With 4 bases removed from V and 4 bases from J, the gap between germline ends came to 17 bases. Germline CDR1 is LNHDA and CDR2 is SQIVND (reference sequence). The CDR3 contains 15 residues. The CDR3 protein is CASSRSRGIGYEQYF. As DNA, the CDR3 is TGTGCCAGTAGTAGATCGAGGGGAATTGGATACGAGCAGTACTTC.

The chain joins TRBV15 to TRBJ2-2; the D is unclear. This CDR3 region has 18 residues. CDR1 is LNHNV, CDR2 YYDKDF, per germline (reference sequence). Trimming took 0 bases from V and 6 from J, leaving 20 bases between them. This chain's CDR3 is CATSRDRVGGAAAGELFF. The CDR3 region has the DNA TGTGCCACCAGCAGAGATCGGGTGGGCGGTGCGGCCGCCGGGGAGCTGTTTTTT.

The V gene is TRBV30, the J gene TRBJ2-5; no firm D call. V was cut by 2 bases and J by 2 bases, with 9 bases left in between. The CDR3 contains 13 residues. Germline V lookup: CDR1 GTSNPN, CDR2 SVGIG (reference sequence). CDR3: CAWSLSRQETQYF. The CDR3 nucleotides are TGTGCCTGGAGTCTGAGCCGTCAAGAGACCCAGTACTTC.

The CDR3 sequence: CASSTGQGVLNEQYF. DNA for the CDR3: TGTGCCAGCAGCACAGGACAGGGGGTATTGAACGAGCAGTACTTC. The V and J genes are TRBV11-2 and TRBJ2-7; 10 positions agree with TRBD1. The CDR3 is 15 residues long. Germline V lookup: CDR1 SGHAT, CDR2 FQNNGV. V dropped 5 bases and J dropped 5; count of bases not matched to a gene: 9.

V usage is TRBV7-9 and J usage is TRBJ2-5; D is tentatively TRBD1 or TRBD2 (5 bases each). The CDR3 has 15 amino acids. Trimming shortened V by 6 bases and J by 2 bases, and 16 bases separated the two germline ends. Germline CDR1 and CDR2: SEHNR and FQNEAQ (reference sequence). The CDR3 DNA is TGTGCCAGCAGGGGACGCCAGGAGTCACAAGAGACCCAGTACTTC. Translated: CASRGRQESQETQYF.

The chain is built from TRBV10-1 and TRBJ1-3; the match to TRBD1 covers 9 bases. The CDR3 length is 16 residues. V dropped 7 bases and J dropped 4; count of bases not matched to a gene: 11. CDR1 is WNHNN, CDR2 SYGVQD, per germline (reference sequence). The CDR3 protein is CASNVHRGQLGNTIYF. As DNA, the CDR3 is TGCGCCAGCAACGTACACAGGGGGCAACTCGGAAACACCATATATTTT.

The rearrangement uses TRBV5-8 and TRBJ1-5; D gene uncertain. The CDR3 contains 14 residues. V was trimmed by 1 base and J by 2 bases, leaving 7 bases between them. Looked up from germline, CDR1 is SGHTS and CDR2 is YDEGEE. The CDR3 sequence: CASSLTLGNQPQHF. CDR3 in DNA: TGTGCCAGCAGCTTGACTCTGGGCAATCAGCCCCAGCATTTT. Supplemented by reference TRBV5-8 and TRBJ1-5, the full variable domain reads EAGVTQSPTHLIKTRGQQATLRCSPISGHTSVYWYQQALGLGLQFLLWYDEGEERNRGNFPPRFSGRQFPNYSSELNVNALELEDSALYLCASSLTLGNQPQHFGDGTRLSIL.

This clone was seen only once. The J gene is TRBJ1-3, the V gene TRBV25-1; maybe TRBD1 (6 bases). The CDR3 has 16 amino acids. From germline, CDR1 is MGHDK and CDR2 SYGVNS. V was trimmed by 4 bases and J by 0 bases, leaving 13 bases between them. The CDR3 DNA follows: TGTGCCAGCAGTGCTTTCACAGGGATCTCTGGAAACACCATATATTTT. This codes for CASSAFTGISGNTIYF.

The chain links TRBV11-3 to TRBJ2-1; D gene unclear. V was cut by 0 bases and J by 9 bases, with 6 bases left in between. This CDR3 comprises 12 residues. Per germline, CDR1 SGHNT and CDR2 YENEEA. This CDR3 reads CASSLDRSEQFF. The CDR3 DNA reads as TGTGCCAGCAGCTTAGATCGGAGTGAGCAGTTCTTC.

The chain joins TRBV5-1 to TRBJ2-7, with 11 positions matching TRBD2. CDR1 and CDR2 from the germline V gene are SGHRS and YFSETQ. The CDR3 has 15 residues. J lost 5 bases, V lost 0 bases, and 4 bases had no gene match. The CDR3 DNA is TGCGCCAGCAGCTTGGGTAGCGGGAGGGCCAACGAGCAGTACTTC. Encoded protein: CASSLGSGRANEQYF.

The chain combines TRBV15 with TRBJ2-7, with D perhaps given as TRBD1 or TRBD2 (5 bases each). The CDR3 is 15 amino acids. Trimming cost V 0 bases and J 7 bases, with 16 bases left between them. Germline-derived CDR1 and CDR2 are LNHNV and YYDKDF (reference sequence). CDR3 DNA: TGTGCCACCAGCAGAGATCAGGAAGGGACGGGGGAGCAGTACTTC. This codes for CATSRDQEGTGEQYF.

The chain uses TRBV7-8 and TRBJ1-2; D unresolved. V was shortened by 5 bases and J by 0 bases, with 13 bases between the two germline ends. This CDR3 comprises 15 residues. The V gene's germline CDR1 is SGHVS and CDR2 FQNEAQ. In nucleotides, the CDR3 is TGTGCCAGCAGCCCAGGATCCGGGGCTAACTATGGCTACACCTTC. This gives the protein CASSPGSGANYGYTF. Using reference TRBV7-8 and TRBJ1-2 for the parts outside the CDR3, the full variable domain is GAGVSQSPRYKVAKRGQDVALRCDPISGHVSLFWYQQALGQGPEFLTYFQNEAQLDKSGLPSDRFFAERPEGSVSTLKIQRTQQEDSAVYLCASSPGSGANYGYTFGSGTRLTVV.

The chain carries TRBV5-1 and TRBJ2-7; D is unresolved. CDR3 length equals 12 residues. CDR1 SGHRS and CDR2 YFSETQ come from the germline V gene. With 0 bases removed from V and 6 bases from J, the gap between germline ends came to 7 bases. CDR3 sequence (DNA): TGCGCCAGCAGCTTGGGGGATCCCGAGCAGTACTTC. Encoded protein: CASSLGDPEQYF.

The chain is built from TRBV18 and TRBJ2-1; 11 bases agree with TRBD2. Germline trimming cut 3 bases from V and 8 bases from J; bases unmatched to any gene: 6. CDR1 and CDR2 (germline): KGHSH, LQKENI. CDR3 length: 15 amino acids. CDR3 nucleotides: TGTGCCAGCTCACCGGGACTAGCGGCCATGCATGAGCAGTTCTTC. Translation: CASSPGLAAMHEQFF.

The chain carries TRBV19 and TRBJ1-1, with D uncertain. This CDR3 spans 11 amino acids. The V end lost 7 bases, the J end lost 0 bases, and 3 bases lay between the germline ends. CDR1 is LNHDA and CDR2 is SQIVND in the germline V gene (reference sequence). CDR3: CASKLNTEAFF. CDR3 bases: TGTGCCAGTAAACTGAACACTGAAGCTTTCTTT.

The V gene is TRBV21-1, the J gene TRBJ2-7; TRBD1 is taken as the D call from the table, unchecked against the DNA. TRBV21-1 is a known pseudogene. CDR3 length equals 16 residues. For the CDR3, the DNA is TGTGCCAGCAGCAAAATCCTCCGGGACAGTTCCTACGAGCAGTACTTC. This translates into CASSKILRDSSYEQYF.

The CDR3 nucleotides are TGTGCCAGCAGCGGTGCTCCCGACAGGGACTATGGCTACACCTTC. This sequence encodes CASSGAPDRDYGYTF. The rearrangement joins TRBV9 to TRBJ1-2, with 7 bases that match TRBD1. The CDR3 is 15 residues long. Per germline, CDR1 SGDLS and CDR2 YYNGEE. The ends lost 3 bases at V and 3 bases at J; junction bases unmatched: 8.

This chain joins TRBV6-6 and TRBJ1-4; D may be TRBD1 (6 bases). Germline V gene data show CDR1 as MNHNY and CDR2 as SVGAGI (reference sequence). Trimming pared 2 bases from V and 0 bases from J, leaving 7 bases between. The CDR3 loop spans 15 amino acids. This CDR3 reads CASSYRQATNEKLFF. The CDR3 region has the DNA TGTGCCAGCAGTTACCGACAGGCAACTAATGAAAAACTGTTTTTT.

This chain links TRBV19 with TRBJ1-1; possibly TRBD1 for D (6 bases). Germline CDR1 is LNHDA and CDR2 is SQIVND (reference sequence). Trimming stripped 5 bases from V and 0 bases from J, with 22 bases between. The CDR3 covers 18 residues. In DNA, the CDR3 is TGTGCCAGTAGTCCTTTGTTGGAGGGGGGCACCTTGAACACTGAAGCTTTCTTT. Translating gives CASSPLLEGGTLNTEAFF.

The rearrangement links TRBV3-1 (or the pseudogene TRBV3-2) to TRBJ2-2; D is ambiguous. The CDR3 has 14 amino acids. Germline V lookup: CDR1 LGHDT, CDR2 YNNKEL (reference sequence). V shed 2 bases and J shed 0 bases, with 4 bases lying between them. The CDR3 DNA follows: TGTGCCAGCAGCCAATTCCCGAACACCGGGGAGCTGTTTTTT. Protein: CASSQFPNTGELFF.

This clone was counted between two and nine times. The chain combines TRBV5-1 with TRBJ1-1; no reliable D call. The CDR3 spans 14 residues. V was pared by 0 bases and J by 0 bases, with 6 bases between. Germline lookup yields CDR1 SGHRS and CDR2 YFSETQ. The CDR3 coding sequence is TGCGCCAGCAGCTTGGATTCTCTGAACACTGAAGCTTTCTTT. This gives the protein CASSLDSLNTEAFF. Full variable domain (outside the CDR3, taken from reference TRBV5-1 and TRBJ1-1): KAGVTQTPRYLIKTRGQQVTLSCSPISGHRSVSWYQQTPGQGLQFLFEYFSETQRNKGNFPGRFSGRQFSNSRSEMNVSTLELGDSALYLCASSLDSLNTEAFFGQGTRLTVV.

This chain links TRBV27 with TRBJ1-1; 9 bases line up with TRBD1. This CDR3 region has 15 residues. The germline V gene encodes CDR1 MNHEY and CDR2 SMNVEV (reference sequence). Germline trimming cut 4 bases from V and 6 bases from J; bases unmatched to any gene: 9. The CDR3 protein is CASSSTGTGRSEAFF. The DNA of the CDR3 is TGTGCCAGCAGTTCAACCGGGACAGGGAGGTCTGAAGCTTTCTTT.

This clone was observed a single time. The chain carries TRBV19 and TRBJ2-1; the match to TRBD2 covers 11 bases. J gave up 7 bases and V 4 bases, and 12 bases lay outside the gene matches. CDR1 is LNHDA, CDR2 SQIVND, per germline (reference sequence). The CDR3 is 17 residues long. CDR3 sequence: CASSKMYPGLAENEQFF. As DNA, the CDR3 is TGTGCCAGTAGTAAGATGTACCCGGGACTAGCGGAGAATGAGCAGTTCTTC.

The V and J genes are TRBV6-5 and TRBJ1-5; 7 bases fit TRBD1. The CDR3 loop spans 15 amino acids. Looked up from germline, CDR1 is MNHEY and CDR2 is SVGAGI. V dropped 11 bases and J dropped 0; count of bases not matched to a gene: 10. The CDR3 DNA sequence: TGTGCCTGCAACCGGGACAGACTTAGCAATCAGCCCCAGCATTTT. Residues: CACNRDRLSNQPQHF.

V gene TRBV28 combines with J gene TRBJ2-7; 9 bases align to TRBD1. V lost 10 bases and J lost 4; bases outside the gene matches: 14. The CDR3 spans 15 residues. Per germline, CDR1 MDHEN and CDR2 SYDVKM. CDR3 sequence (DNA): TGTGCCATCAGGCCCCCCCCCGGACAGGGGTACGAGCAGTACTTC. Translating gives CAIRPPPGQGYEQYF.

This rearrangement joins TRBV10-1 to TRBJ2-3; 8 bases align to TRBD1. Germline V gene lookup returns CDR1 WNHNN and CDR2 SYGVQD (reference sequence). V lost 4 bases and J lost 12; bases outside the gene matches: 6. CDR3 length: 12 residues. CDR3 sequence reads: CASSAGQGAQYF. The DNA for the CDR3 is TGCGCCAGCAGTGCAGGCCAGGGGGCCCAGTATTTT.